Below are 28 T cell receptor beta chains sequenced from a single sample in a study of shared clonotypes between healthy human individuals. Here immunoSEQ multiplex PCR was the method, and the copy in TCRdb shows in-frame clones only, minus some. The repertoire includes approximately 980,000 clones, about three quarters of them detected once, and nearly 1.5% sits in the top ten. The sample comprised memory CD4+ T cells sorted from blood. Subset reported: CD45RA-negative fraction. These receptors were taken from a man in his late teens or twenties in good health.

This sequence joins TRBV5-4 and TRBJ1-4, with a possible D match to TRBD1 (6 bases). V lost 0 bases to trimming and J lost 3 bases, with 15 bases between them. Germline CDR1 and CDR2: SGHNT and YYREEE (reference sequence). This CDR3 is 17 amino acids long. The CDR3 DNA reads as TGTGCCAGCAGCTTGGCTCTGGGGGCTCGAGCTAATGAAAAACTGTTTTTT. Translation: CASSLALGARANEKLFF.

The chain carries TRBV5-4 and TRBJ2-1; 10 bases are a match to TRBD2. V dropped 1 base and J dropped 4; count of bases not matched to a gene: 2. From germline, CDR1 is SGHNT and CDR2 YYREEE (reference sequence). The CDR3 is 15 residues long. This CDR3 is CASSLTSGMYNEQFF. In nucleotides, the CDR3 is TGTGCCAGCAGCTTGACTAGCGGGATGTACAATGAGCAGTTCTTC.

This sequence joins TRBV18 and TRBJ2-7; no clear D gene. Germline assignment: CDR1 KGHSH and CDR2 LQKENI. The CDR3 is made up of 14 amino acids. Trimming removed 2 bases at V and 6 bases at J, with 14 bases between. In nucleotides, the CDR3 is TGTGCCAGCTCACCAACCAGAGCCCCTGGCGAGCAGTACTTC. Protein: CASSPTRAPGEQYF.

This clone was found a few times. The rearrangement joins TRBV7-2 to TRBJ1-5; D remains unclear. This CDR3 contains 13 residues. Germline CDR1 is SGHTA and CDR2 is FQGNSA. The ends were cut back, 4 bases at V and 6 bases at J, with 10 bases in the middle. The CDR3 nucleotides read TGTGCCAGCAGCTGGGCCCTCGGTCAGCCCCAGCATTTT. As protein: CASSWALGQPQHF.

The gene calls are TRBV13 and TRBJ2-3; weak D call: TRBD1 (6 bases). Deletions cut 5 bases from V and 0 bases from J, with 15 bases between. The CDR3 spans 16 residues. The germline gives CDR1 PRHDT, CDR2 FYEKMQ (reference sequence). The CDR3 reads CASSPGQKPSTDTQYF. The CDR3 region has the DNA TGTGCCAGCAGCCCCGGACAGAAGCCTAGCACAGATACGCAGTATTTT.

This clone was recorded many times. The chain carries TRBV5-1 and TRBJ1-4; D not certain. The CDR3 is made up of 15 amino acids. Deletions cut 2 bases from V and 3 bases from J, with 11 bases between. Germline assignment: CDR1 SGHRS and CDR2 YFSETQ. The CDR3 loop reads CASSLSGGSNEKLFF. CDR3 in DNA: TGCGCCAGCAGCTTATCCGGCGGATCTAATGAAAAACTGTTTTTT.

V and J are TRBV20-1 and TRBJ1-2; no definite D call. V was pared by 6 bases and J by 3 bases, with 8 bases between. The CDR3 runs to 11 residues. CDR1 and CDR2 from the germline V gene are DFQATT and SNEGSKA (reference sequence). Here the CDR3 DNA reads TGCAGTGCCGTCGTCGACTATGGCTACACCTTC. Its translation is CSAVVDYGYTF.

This sequence joins TRBV30 and TRBJ1-6, with 10 bases aligning to TRBD1. The CDR3 length is 14 residues. With 5 bases clipped from V and 10 bases from J, the junction kept 8 bases outside the gene matches. Germline V gene lookup returns CDR1 GTSNPN and CDR2 SVGIG (reference sequence). CDR3 protein: CAWQGQGMRSPLHF. The CDR3 DNA is TGTGCCTGGCAGGGACAGGGGATGAGATCACCCCTCCACTTT.

Written as DNA, the CDR3 is TGTGCCTGGAGTGGGACACTCGGGACAGTGGATCAGCCCCAGCATTTT. It specifies CAWSGTLGTVDQPQHF. This chain joins TRBV30 and TRBJ1-5; TRBD1 agrees at 7 bases. Trimming took 1 base from V and 5 from J; bases not matched to a gene: 11. The CDR3 covers 16 residues. Germline loops: CDR1 GTSNPN, CDR2 SVGIG (reference sequence).

For the CDR3, the DNA is TGTGCCAGCAGCGCCCGTTCTTCCTCCTACAATGAGCAGTTCTTC. Encoded protein: CASSARSSSYNEQFF. This chain links TRBV7-8 with TRBJ2-1; no firm D call. Per germline, CDR1 SGHVS and CDR2 FQNEAQ. The V and J ends lost 5 bases and 0 bases respectively, with 11 bases between them. The CDR3 covers 15 residues.

V and J are TRBV6-5 and TRBJ2-5, with 10 bases aligning to TRBD1. Germline loops: CDR1 MNHEY, CDR2 SVGAGI. This CDR3 region has 15 residues. The V segment lost 5 bases and the J segment 0 bases; nucleotides outside the gene matches: 3. This CDR3 is CASSRTGGNQETQYF. DNA of the CDR3: TGTGCCAGCAGTAGGACAGGGGGGAACCAAGAGACCCAGTACTTC.

This rearrangement joins TRBV5-6 to TRBJ2-7; 8 nucleotides agree with TRBD1. The CDR3 extends over 13 amino acids. Germline CDR1 and CDR2: SGHDT and YYEEEE. The trim removed 4 bases at V and 7 bases at J, leaving 7 bases unmatched. The CDR3 sequence: CASSGQGPGEQYF. The CDR3 DNA is TGTGCCAGCAGCGGACAGGGTCCGGGTGAGCAGTACTTC.

The chain carries TRBV30 and TRBJ1-6, with 8 nucleotides matching TRBD1. The CDR3 covers 14 residues. V trimming: 3 bases; J trimming: 6 bases; junction bases outside the gene matches: 4. Germline V CDR1 and CDR2: GTSNPN, SVGIG (reference sequence). This CDR3 is CAWRLGQGNSPLHF. CDR3 DNA sequence: TGTGCCTGGAGGCTCGGACAGGGTAATTCACCCCTCCACTTT.

The chain couples TRBV10-3 to TRBJ2-3; 10 bases are a match to TRBD2. V was pared by 7 bases and J by 4 bases, with 5 bases of the junction left unmatched. CDR3 length: 14 amino acids. In germline, CDR1 is ENHRY, CDR2 SYGVKD. The CDR3 DNA is TGTGCCATCAAAGGGACTAGCGAATCAGATACGCAGTATTTT. Amino acid sequence: CAIKGTSESDTQYF.

The V gene is TRBV21-1, the J gene TRBJ2-5; no check of the table's D call, TRBD1, against the DNA was made. TRBV21-1 is listed as a pseudogene. The CDR3 loop spans 16 amino acids. The CDR3 DNA reads as TGTGCCAGCAGGAGACGGCCAGGGGATCCCCAAGAGACCCAGTACTTC. Translation: CASRRRPGDPQETQYF.

The chain uses TRBV27 and TRBJ2-7; 14 bases map to TRBD2. CDR1 is MNHEY, CDR2 SMNVEV, per germline (reference sequence). With V trimmed by 5 bases and J by 6 bases, 12 bases remained unmatched. The CDR3 is 17 residues long. In DNA, the CDR3 is TGTGCCAGCAGTCGACCGGGACTAGCGGGAGCATCGGTCGAGCAGTACTTC. As protein: CASSRPGLAGASVEQYF.

DNA for the CDR3: TGTGCCAGCAGTTTGGCGGGACAGGGTCGCAATGAGCAGTTCTTC. It codes for CASSLAGQGRNEQFF. The chain links TRBV28 to TRBJ2-1; 9 bases are a match to TRBD1. V dropped 3 bases and J dropped 6; count of bases not matched to a gene: 6. This CDR3 contains 15 residues. The germline V gene encodes CDR1 MDHEN and CDR2 SYDVKM.

This chain joins TRBV19 and TRBJ1-3; a possible D gene is TRBD1 (5 bases). Germline V gene lookup returns CDR1 LNHDA and CDR2 SQIVND (reference sequence). The CDR3 has 15 amino acids. The germline V and J ends were trimmed by 5 bases and 4 bases, with 15 bases remaining between them. This chain's CDR3 is CASSLGGDAGNTIYF. The DNA for the CDR3 is TGTGCCAGTAGTCTCGGGGGAGATGCCGGAAACACCATATATTTT.

The gene calls are TRBV18 and TRBJ1-2; unclear D gene. Germline assignment: CDR1 KGHSH and CDR2 LQKENI. The CDR3 spans 16 residues. The V end was cut by 2 bases, the J end by 4 bases, with 17 bases between. DNA of the CDR3: TGTGCCAGCTCACCAGTGGCCCAGTTCCCCCCCTATGGCTACACCTTC. Residues: CASSPVAQFPPYGYTF.

The chain links TRBV10-3 to TRBJ1-3; perhaps TRBD1 as D (5 bases). V was clipped by 3 bases and J by 1 base, with 10 bases between them. CDR1 ENHRY and CDR2 SYGVKD come from the germline V gene. This CDR3 comprises 15 residues. CDR3 DNA: TGTGCCATCAGTGACGGGGGGAAGTCTGGAAACACCATATATTTT. Its protein is CAISDGGKSGNTIYF.

The chain has TRBV7-2 and TRBJ1-6, with 10 bases matching TRBD1. Germline V gene lookup returns CDR1 SGHTA and CDR2 FQGNSA. The CDR3 covers 14 residues. J lost 9 bases, V lost 4 bases, and 3 bases had no gene match. CDR3: CASSYRDRGSPLHF. The CDR3 nucleotides read TGTGCCAGCAGCTACCGGGACAGGGGTTCACCCCTCCACTTT.

This clone has a single count. The chain joins TRBV4-1 to TRBJ2-7; perhaps TRBD1 as D (5 bases). This CDR3 contains 15 residues. Deletions cut 1 base from V and 1 base from J, with 11 bases between. CDR1 is MGHRA, CDR2 YSYEKL, per germline. The CDR3 region has the DNA TGCGCCAGCAGCCAAGCCCCGGACAAATCCTACGAGCAGTACTTC. It codes for CASSQAPDKSYEQYF.

As to this clone: The junction does not match germline at one end; this may be a read error. The chain is built from TRBV28 and TRBJ2-7, with 10 bases identical to TRBD1. The CDR3 runs 12 residues. Germline CDR1 reads MDHEN; CDR2 reads SYDVKM. The CDR3 region has the DNA TGTGCCAGCAGTTTAAGTGGACAGGGGGGACACTTC. It yields the protein CASSLSGQGGHF.

The rearrangement uses TRBV6-5 and TRBJ1-1; D is unresolved. The germline V and J ends were trimmed by 2 bases and 5 bases, with 9 bases remaining between them. The CDR3 is 13 amino acids. Germline V lookup: CDR1 MNHEY, CDR2 SVGAGI. The CDR3 DNA reads TGTGCCAGCAGTTACGTTGGAGGGACTGAAGCTTTCTTT. Amino acid sequence: CASSYVGGTEAFF.

This sequence joins TRBV9 and TRBJ2-3, with 9 nucleotides matching TRBD2. Trimming removed 4 bases from V and 3 bases from J; junction bases left unmatched: 15. CDR1 and CDR2 (germline): SGDLS, YYNGEE. The CDR3 covers 18 residues. CDR3 residues: CASSQASGGSGRTDTQYF. The CDR3 bases are TGTGCCAGCAGCCAAGCGTCCGGCGGTAGCGGGAGAACAGATACGCAGTATTTT.

This rearrangement joins TRBV20-1 to TRBJ1-2, with D unresolved. The CDR3 totals 11 residues. The V gene lost 7 bases and the J gene lost 2 bases, with 8 bases spanning the gap. From germline, CDR1 is DFQATT and CDR2 SNEGSKA (reference sequence). The CDR3 nucleotides are TGCAGTGGGGGAGTAAACTATGGCTACACCTTC. Translation: CSGGVNYGYTF.

The gene calls are TRBV5-1 and TRBJ1-3; the match to TRBD1 covers 7 bases. Trimming at V came to 4 bases and at J to 1 base, leaving 5 bases not matched to a gene. Germline CDR1 and CDR2: SGHRS and YFSETQ. The CDR3 loop spans 15 amino acids. CDR3 sequence reads: CASSTRTGSGNTIYF. The CDR3 region has the DNA TGCGCCAGCAGCACCCGGACAGGTTCTGGAAACACCATATATTTT.

This clone was counted once. The V call is TRBV11-2, the J call TRBJ2-2; the match to TRBD1 covers 9 bases. Germline V CDR1 and CDR2: SGHAT, FQNNGV. The CDR3 runs to 17 residues. Trimming at V came to 3 bases and at J to 6 bases, leaving 11 bases not matched to a gene. CDR3 sequence: CASSFSGGTGYPGELFF. The CDR3 coding sequence is TGTGCCAGCAGCTTTTCAGGCGGGACAGGGTATCCCGGGGAGCTGTTTTTT. Drawing the rest from reference TRBV11-2 and TRBJ2-2, the complete variable domain is EAGVAQSPRYKIIEKRQSVAFWCNPISGHATLYWYQQILGQGPKLLIQFQNNGVVDDSQLPKDRFSAERLKGVDSTLKIQPAKLEDSAVYLCASSFSGGTGYPGELFFGEGSRLTVL.